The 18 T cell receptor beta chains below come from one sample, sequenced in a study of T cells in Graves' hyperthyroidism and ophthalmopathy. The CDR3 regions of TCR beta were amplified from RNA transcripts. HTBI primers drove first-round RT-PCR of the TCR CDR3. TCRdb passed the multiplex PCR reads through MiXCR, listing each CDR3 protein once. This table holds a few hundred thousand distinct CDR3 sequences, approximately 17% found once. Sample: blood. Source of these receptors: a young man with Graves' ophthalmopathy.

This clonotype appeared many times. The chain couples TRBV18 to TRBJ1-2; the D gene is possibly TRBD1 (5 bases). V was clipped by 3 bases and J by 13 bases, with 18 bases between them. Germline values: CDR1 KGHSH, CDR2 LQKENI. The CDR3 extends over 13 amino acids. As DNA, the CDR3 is TGTGCCAGCTCACCCCGGGACGGCCGTGAGGGCACCTTC. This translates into CASSPRDGREGTF.

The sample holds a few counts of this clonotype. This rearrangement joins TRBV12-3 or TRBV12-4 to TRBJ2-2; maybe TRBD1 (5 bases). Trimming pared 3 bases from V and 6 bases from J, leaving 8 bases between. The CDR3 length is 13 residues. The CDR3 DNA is TGTGCCAGCAGTTTGGGGCTGGCCGGGGAGCTGTTTTTT. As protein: CASSLGLAGELFF.

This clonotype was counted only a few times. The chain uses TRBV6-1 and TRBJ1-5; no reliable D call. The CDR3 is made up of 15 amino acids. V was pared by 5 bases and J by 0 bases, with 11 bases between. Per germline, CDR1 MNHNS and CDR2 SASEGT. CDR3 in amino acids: CASSTKTGSNQPQHF. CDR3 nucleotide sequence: TGTGCCAGCAGTACGAAAACCGGTAGCAATCAGCCCCAGCATTTT.

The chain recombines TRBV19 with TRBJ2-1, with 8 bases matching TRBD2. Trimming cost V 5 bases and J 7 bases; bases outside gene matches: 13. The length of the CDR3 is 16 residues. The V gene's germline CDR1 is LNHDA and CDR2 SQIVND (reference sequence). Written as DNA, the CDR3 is TGTGCCAGTAGTCACCATAGCGGGGCCGAGGGGAATGAGCAGTTCTTC. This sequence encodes CASSHHSGAEGNEQFF.

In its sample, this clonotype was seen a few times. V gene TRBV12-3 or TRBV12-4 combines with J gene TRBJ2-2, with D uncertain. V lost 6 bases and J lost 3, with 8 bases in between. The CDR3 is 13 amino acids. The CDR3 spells CASRPVDTGELFF. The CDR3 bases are TGTGCCAGCAGGCCAGTGGACACCGGGGAGCTGTTTTTT.

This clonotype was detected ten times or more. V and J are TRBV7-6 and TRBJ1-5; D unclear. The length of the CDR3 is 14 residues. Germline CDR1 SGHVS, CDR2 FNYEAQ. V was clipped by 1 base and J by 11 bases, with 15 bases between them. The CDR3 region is CASSLEAATQTQHF. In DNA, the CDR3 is TGTGCCAGCAGCTTAGAGGCAGCTACGCAGACCCAGCATTTT. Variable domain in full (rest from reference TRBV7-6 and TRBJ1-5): GAGVSQSPRYKVTKRGQDVALRCDPISGHVSLYWYRQALGQGPEFLTYFNYEAQQDKSGLPNDRFSAERPEGSISTLTIQRTEQRDSAMYRCASSLEAATQTQHFGDGTRLSIL.

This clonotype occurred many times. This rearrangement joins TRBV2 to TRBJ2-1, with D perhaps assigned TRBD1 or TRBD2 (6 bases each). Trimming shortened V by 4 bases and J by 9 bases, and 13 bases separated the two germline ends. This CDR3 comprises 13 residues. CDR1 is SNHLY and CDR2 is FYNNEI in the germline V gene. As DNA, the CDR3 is TGTGCCAGCAGTGTAGGGGGGCGGGGTGAGCAGTTCTTC. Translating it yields CASSVGGRGEQFF.

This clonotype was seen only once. The CDR3 protein is CASRRDTDTEAFF. The CDR3 DNA sequence: TGTGCCAGCAGGAGAGACACAGACACTGAAGCTTTCTTT. This sequence joins TRBV7-3 and TRBJ1-1; D unclear. Looked up from germline, CDR1 is SGHTA and CDR2 is FQGTGA. The CDR3 extends over 13 amino acids. Trimming removed 6 bases at V and 3 bases at J, with 11 bases between.

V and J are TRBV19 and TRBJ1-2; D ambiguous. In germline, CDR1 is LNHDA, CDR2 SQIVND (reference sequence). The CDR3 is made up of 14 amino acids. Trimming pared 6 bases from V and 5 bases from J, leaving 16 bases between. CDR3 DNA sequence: TGTGCCAGTAGCTCAGTAGAGAGGACTTATGGCTACACCTTC. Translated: CASSSVERTYGYTF. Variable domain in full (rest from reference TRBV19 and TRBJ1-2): DGGITQSPKYLFRKEGQNVTLSCEQNLNHDAMYWYRQDPGQGLRLIYYSQIVNDFQKGDIAEGYSVSREKKESFPLTVTSAQKNPTAFYLCASSSVERTYGYTFGSGTRLTVV.

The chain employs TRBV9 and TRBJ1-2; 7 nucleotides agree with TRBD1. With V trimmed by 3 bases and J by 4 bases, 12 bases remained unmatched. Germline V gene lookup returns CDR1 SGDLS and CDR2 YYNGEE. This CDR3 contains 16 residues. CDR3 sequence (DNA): TGTGCCAGCAGCGCGTCCAGTGGACAGGAAATCTATGGCTACACCTTC. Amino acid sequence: CASSASSGQEIYGYTF.

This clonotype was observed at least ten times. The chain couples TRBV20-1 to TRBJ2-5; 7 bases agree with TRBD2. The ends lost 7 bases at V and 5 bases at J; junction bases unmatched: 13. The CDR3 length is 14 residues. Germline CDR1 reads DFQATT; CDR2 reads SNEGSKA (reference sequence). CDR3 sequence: CSVRSPKLAETQYF. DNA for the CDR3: TGCAGTGTACGGTCCCCAAAACTAGCGGAGACCCAGTACTTC.

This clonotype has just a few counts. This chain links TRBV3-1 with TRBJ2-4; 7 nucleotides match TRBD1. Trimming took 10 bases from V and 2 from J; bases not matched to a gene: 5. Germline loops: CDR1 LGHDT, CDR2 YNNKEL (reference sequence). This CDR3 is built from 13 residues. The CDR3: CATTTGTKNIQYF. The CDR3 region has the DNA TGTGCCACCACGACAGGGACCAAAAACATTCAGTACTTC.

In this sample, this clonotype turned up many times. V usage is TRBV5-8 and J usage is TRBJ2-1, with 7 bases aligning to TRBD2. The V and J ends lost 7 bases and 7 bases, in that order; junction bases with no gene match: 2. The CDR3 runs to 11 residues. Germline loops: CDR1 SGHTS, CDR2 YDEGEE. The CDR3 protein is CASAGENEQFF. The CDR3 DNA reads TGTGCCAGCGCGGGGGAAAATGAGCAGTTCTTC.

CDR3: CASSFGSVLEQYF. As DNA, the CDR3 is TGTGCCAGCAGTTTTGGGTCCGTCCTCGAGCAGTACTTC. The gene calls are TRBV12-3 or TRBV12-4 and TRBJ2-7; no firm D call. The length of the CDR3 is 13 residues. The V end was cut by 3 bases, the J end by 6 bases, with 12 bases between.

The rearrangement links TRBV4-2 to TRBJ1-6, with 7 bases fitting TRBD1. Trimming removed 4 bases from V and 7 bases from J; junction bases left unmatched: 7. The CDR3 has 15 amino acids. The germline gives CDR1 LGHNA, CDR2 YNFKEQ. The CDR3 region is CASSPGAGGNSPLHF. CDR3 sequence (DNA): TGTGCCAGCAGCCCTGGGGCAGGGGGAAATTCACCCCTCCACTTT.

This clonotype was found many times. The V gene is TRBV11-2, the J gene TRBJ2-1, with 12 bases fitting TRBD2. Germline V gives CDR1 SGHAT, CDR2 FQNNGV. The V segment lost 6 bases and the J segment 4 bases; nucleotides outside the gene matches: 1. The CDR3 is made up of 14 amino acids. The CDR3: CASRGLAGYNEQFF. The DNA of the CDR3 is TGTGCCAGCAGGGGACTAGCGGGTTACAATGAGCAGTTCTTC.

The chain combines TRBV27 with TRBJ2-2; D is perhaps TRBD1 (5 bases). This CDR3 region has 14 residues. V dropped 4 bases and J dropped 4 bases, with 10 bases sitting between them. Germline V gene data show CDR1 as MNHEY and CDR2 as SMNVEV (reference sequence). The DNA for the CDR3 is TGTGCCAGCAGTTATGGGGCGAGCACCGGGGAGCTGTTTTTT. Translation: CASSYGASTGELFF.

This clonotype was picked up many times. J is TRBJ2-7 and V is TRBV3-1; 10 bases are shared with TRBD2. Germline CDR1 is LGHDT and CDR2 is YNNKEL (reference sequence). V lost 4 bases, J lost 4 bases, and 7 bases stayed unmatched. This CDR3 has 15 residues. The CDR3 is CASSPEGLASYEQYF. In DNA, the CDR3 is TGTGCCAGCAGCCCCGAGGGACTAGCGTCGTACGAGCAGTACTTC.